The following is a T cell receptor beta chain sequence with its context. Its cognate antigen has yet to be identified. The data stem from a study of monozygotic twins with inflammatory bowel disease (dated by TCRdb to the late 2010s). The study in broad terms: The complete study included 28 monozygotic twin pairs: 19 IBD-discordant Danish pairs and nine German pairs, of which four were IBD-concordant and five were IBD-discordant. Disease-associated traits were sought mainly through comparisons between IBD patients and their genetically identical healthy co-twins within discordant pairs. Each individual had, on average, about 151 000 unique TCRalpha sequences and 181 000 unique TCRbeta sequences available for analysis.

Receptor libraries were prepared by 5' RACE. Preparation of each TCR library used about 4,000 ng of total RNA. For each sample, cDNA was synthesized in eight separate reactions using SMARTScribe reverse transcriptase. Unique molecular identifiers containing a 6-nucleotide sample barcode were introduced through template switching during cDNA synthesis. TCRalpha and TCRbeta cDNA was amplified in two nested PCRs of 16 and 9 cycles, and bead purification was carried out after each PCR. Before amplification, the cDNA was treated with uracil DNA-glycosylase and purified using the QIAquick PCR purification kit. The second PCR added Illumina TruSeq-compatible adapters along with sample-specific barcodes. TapeStation and Qubit were used to check library quality and concentration, and roughly 5 ng of each library went into the pool. Sequencing of pooled libraries was carried out on an Illumina HiSeq2500 single-index Rapid Run using 2 x 100 bp reads and custom sequencing primers. The paper's data handling went like this. MiGEC version 1.2.6 was used for UMI-based consensus assembly to correct PCR and sequencing errors. MiXCR version 2.1.1 was used to carry out V(D)J alignment, clonotype assembly and CDR3 extraction. To normalise gene usage, clonotype sharing and MAIT/NKT TCR abundance, the top 1000, 10 000 and 20 000 clonotypes in each sample were analysed. Diversity was computed as the inverse Simpson index with the vegan R package after downsampling to 27 000 UMIs. Paired Mann-Whitney U tests were applied to discordant twin pairs, with Benjamini-Hochberg correction for multiple testing. TCRdb reprocessed the reads into one record per CDR3 protein sequence, lacking DNA. The V and J calls, along with clone size, are taken from TCRdb and not from the paper's own processing. This sample's clone table shows around 99,000 distinct CDR3 sequences. Jointly, the top ten make up about an eighth of the sample.

The investigation overall reported the following: Compared with healthy twins, IBD patients had fewer clonotypes in common with other individuals, a difference most pronounced in patients showing signs of disease activity. Differing immunosuppressive treatments among patients may have added background noise and inter-individual variability to the repertoires. The analysis was unable to tell apart different T cell subtypes. IBD patients had lower TCRbeta repertoire diversity, measured by the inverse Simpson index, than their healthy co-twins. The results gave no support for a single strong signal or clonotype linked to IBD. Concordant and discordant twins showed no difference in repertoire similarity, possibly because of limited statistical power.

The CDR3 runs 14 amino acids, cysteine and phenylalanine included. DNA for this receptor is not on file. From the germline V gene, CDR1 is LGHNA and CDR2 is YSLEER. From each donor, a 2.5 ml peripheral blood sample was drawn into PAXgene tubes and stored at -80 degrees C. Without T cell sorting, total RNA was isolated from whole blood using the PAXgene blood miRNA kit on an automated QIAcube. Peripheral blood from monozygotic twin pairs, either concordant or discordant for inflammatory bowel disease, underwent deep TCRalpha and TCRbeta repertoire profiling that used unique molecular barcoding. Smoking habits were recorded for all twin pairs, with individuals classified as current, former or never smokers.

The source of this sequence is a human donor with ulcerative colitis or Crohn's disease, or a healthy co-twin of an affected twin (not recorded which). The sample was blood. This receptor chain uses TRBV4-3 and TRBJ2-1; with no DNA, the TCRdb D assignment of TRBD2 cannot be verified. The CDR3 here reads CASSHLLAGNEQFF.